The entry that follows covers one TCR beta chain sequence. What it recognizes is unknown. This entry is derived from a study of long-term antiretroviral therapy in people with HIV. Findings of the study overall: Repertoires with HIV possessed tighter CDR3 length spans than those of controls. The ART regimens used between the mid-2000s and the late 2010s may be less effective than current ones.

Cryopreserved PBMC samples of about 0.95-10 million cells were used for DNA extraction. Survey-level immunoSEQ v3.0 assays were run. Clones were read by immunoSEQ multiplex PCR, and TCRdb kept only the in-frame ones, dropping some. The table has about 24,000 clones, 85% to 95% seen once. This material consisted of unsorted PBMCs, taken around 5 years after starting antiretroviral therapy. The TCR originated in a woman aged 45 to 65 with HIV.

For the CDR3, the DNA is TGTGCCAGCAATCTCTCCGGGACAGGGCCCTACGAGCAGTACTTC. Translating gives CASNLSGTGPYEQYF. This chain joins TRBV2 and TRBJ2-7, with 9 bases matching TRBD1. V gave up 7 bases and J gave up 2 bases; unmatched junction bases: 9. Germline loops: CDR1 SNHLY, CDR2 FYNNEI. The CDR3 totals 15 residues.